Sequencing of this T cell receptor beta chain was carried out in a study of vaccination and CD4 T cells after COVID-19. Details on this clonotype: Antigen: not known. No DNA is shown, since the ends of the CDR3 on it are uncertain; the CDR3 is the one TCRdb lists.

The CDR3 spans 14 residues, counting both ends. Germline V gene data show CDR1 as SGHRS and CDR2 as YFSETQ. The treatment denotes: roughly 10-day PBMC culture with coronavirus spike peptide pools or control peptides (ViraFEST assay). Samples of CD4+ T cells were obtained from the unexposed donor before the COVID-19 pandemic (2011-2018). Cultured CD4+ T-cell DNA underwent Oncomine TCR Beta short-read sequencing. Genomic DNA was isolated from cultured CD4+ T cells. TCRdb independently ran MiXCR on the PCR reads; one entry per CDR3 protein. Of about 11,000 distinct CDR3 sequences listed, approximately 31% are singletons.

V is TRBV5-1 and J is TRBJ2-5; the table's D call, TRBD1, was not checked against the DNA. The specimen sequenced was CD4+ T cells from blood, cultured in vitro. This TCR came from a human donor in good health. Here the CDR3 reads CASSFRGRSETQYF.